This T cell receptor beta chain emerged from a study of blood T cell repertoires in COVID-19. Study at large: Collection of acute and convalescent COVID-19 samples took place in the United States, Italy and Spain.

The repertoire was sequenced with immunoSEQ multiplex PCR; TCRdb's copy has only in-frame clones and lacks some. The table has a few hundred thousand clones, about nine tenths seen once; the top ten hold 1%. The V gene's germline CDR1 is MNHNY and CDR2 SVGAGI (reference sequence). The CDR3 runs to 15 residues. J gave up 3 bases and V 0 bases, and 2 bases lay outside the gene matches. J is TRBJ1-5 and V is TRBV6-6; 7 nucleotides match TRBD1. The clonotype was recovered from a man aged 50 or older with active or convalescent COVID-19. The sequencing input was peripheral blood. CDR3 amino acids: CASSYSQGDNQPQHF. The CDR3 DNA sequence: TGTGCCAGCAGTTACTCCCAGGGGGACAATCAGCCCCAGCATTTT.